Reported below is one T cell receptor (beta chain). The source of the sample is a study of blood T cell repertoires in COVID-19. Background on the study: COVID-19 samples from acute and convalescent phases originated in the United States, Italy and Spain. From T cells, B-cell-depleted T cells, or PBMCs came the material, which was cDNA or gDNA.

In the authors' workflow: Amplification of reference gene primers was used by the study to estimate nucleated cell counts. Assay: immunoSEQ multiplex PCR; the TCRdb copy retains only in-frame clones and omits some. V and J calls plus clone size are reproduced from that table; the DNA served to infer D and trimming. This sample has a few hundred thousand clones; about 84% occur once, and the top ten carry about 12%. V was pared by 3 bases and J by 3 bases, with 9 bases between. The germline CDR1 and CDR2 sequences are MNHEY and SMNVEV (reference sequence). The CDR3 spans 14 residues. The origin of this receptor is a man older than 75 with acute or convalescent COVID-19. The chain has TRBV27 and TRBJ2-1; D unclear. Sequencing was carried out using peripheral blood. The CDR3 loop reads CASSFPGSYNEQFF. Written as DNA, the CDR3 is TGTGCCAGCAGTTTCCCTGGCAGCTACAATGAGCAGTTCTTC.